This T cell receptor beta chain stems from a study of cytomegalovirus exposure and HLA in healthy donors. Study-wide points: The study flagged 150 to 200 TCR beta chains as cytomegalovirus-associated.

60 Vbeta and 13 Jbeta primers were used in PCR. The method was immunoSEQ multiplex PCR; TCRdb's version includes in-frame clones alone and lacks a portion of them. The table shows about 250,000 clones, with more than 55% occurring only once. Details on this clone: The antigen remains undetermined.

The J segment lost 1 base and the V segment lost 3 bases, leaving 9 bases of the junction unmatched. CDR3 size: 16 residues. The V gene's germline CDR1 is MNHEY and CDR2 SMNVEV (reference sequence). The gene calls are TRBV27 and TRBJ2-7, with 7 bases aligning to TRBD1. Sequenced sample: PBMCs. The TCR was taken from a female donor in good health and CMV-seronegative. The CDR3 is CASSFRGTDSSYEQYF. CDR3 coding DNA: TGTGCCAGCAGTTTTAGAGGGACAGATTCATCCTACGAGCAGTACTTC.